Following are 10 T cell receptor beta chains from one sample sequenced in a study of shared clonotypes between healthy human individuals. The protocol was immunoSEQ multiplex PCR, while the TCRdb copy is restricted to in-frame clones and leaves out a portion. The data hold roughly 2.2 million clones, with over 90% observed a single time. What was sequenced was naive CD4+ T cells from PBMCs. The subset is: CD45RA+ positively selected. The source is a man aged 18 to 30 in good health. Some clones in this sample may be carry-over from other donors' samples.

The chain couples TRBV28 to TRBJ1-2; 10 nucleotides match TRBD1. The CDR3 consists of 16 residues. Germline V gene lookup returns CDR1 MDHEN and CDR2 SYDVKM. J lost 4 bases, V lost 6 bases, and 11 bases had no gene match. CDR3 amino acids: CASSNDRGRWGYGYTF. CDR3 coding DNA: TGTGCCAGCAGCAACGACAGGGGGCGCTGGGGCTATGGCTACACCTTC.

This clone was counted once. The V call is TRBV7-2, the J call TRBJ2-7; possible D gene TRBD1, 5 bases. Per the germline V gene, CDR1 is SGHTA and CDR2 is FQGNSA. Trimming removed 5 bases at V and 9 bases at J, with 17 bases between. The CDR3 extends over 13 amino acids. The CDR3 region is CASSLESNTGQYF. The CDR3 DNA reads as TGTGCCAGCAGCCTCGAATCTAATACAGGGCAGTACTTC.

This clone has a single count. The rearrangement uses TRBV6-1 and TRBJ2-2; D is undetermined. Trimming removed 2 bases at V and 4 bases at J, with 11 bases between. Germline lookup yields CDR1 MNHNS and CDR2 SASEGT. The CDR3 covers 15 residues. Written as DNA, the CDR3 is TGTGCCAGCAGTGAAAGTCTACCATCCACCGGGGAGCTGTTTTTT. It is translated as CASSESLPSTGELFF.

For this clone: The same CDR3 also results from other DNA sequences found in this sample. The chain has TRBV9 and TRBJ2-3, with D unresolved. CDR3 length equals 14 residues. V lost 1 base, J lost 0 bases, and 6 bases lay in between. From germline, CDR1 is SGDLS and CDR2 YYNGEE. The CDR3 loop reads CASSVTASTDTQYF. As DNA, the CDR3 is TGTGCCAGCAGCGTAACGGCTAGCACAGATACGCAGTATTTT.

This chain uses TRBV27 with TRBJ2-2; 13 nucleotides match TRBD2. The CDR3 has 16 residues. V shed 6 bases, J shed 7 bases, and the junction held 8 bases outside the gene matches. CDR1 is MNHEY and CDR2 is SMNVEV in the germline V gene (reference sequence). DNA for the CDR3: TGTGCCAGCAGACTCGGGACTAGCGGGAATTTCGGGGAGCTGTTTTTT. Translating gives CASRLGTSGNFGELFF.

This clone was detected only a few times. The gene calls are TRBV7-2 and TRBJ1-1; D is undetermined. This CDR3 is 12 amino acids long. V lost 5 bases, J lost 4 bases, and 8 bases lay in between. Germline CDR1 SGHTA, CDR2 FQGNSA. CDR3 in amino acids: CASSQDLTEAFF. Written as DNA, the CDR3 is TGTGCCAGCAGCCAAGACCTCACTGAAGCTTTCTTT. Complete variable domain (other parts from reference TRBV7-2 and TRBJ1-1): GAGVSQSPSNKVTEKGKDVELRCDPISGHTALYWYRQSLGQGLEFLIYFQGNSAPDKSGLPSDRFSAERTGGSVSTLTIQRTQQEDSAVYLCASSQDLTEAFFGQGTRLTVV.

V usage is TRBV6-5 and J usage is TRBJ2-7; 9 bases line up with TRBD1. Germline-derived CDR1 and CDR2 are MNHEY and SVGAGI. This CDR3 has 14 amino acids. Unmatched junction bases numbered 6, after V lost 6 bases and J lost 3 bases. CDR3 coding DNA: TGTGCCAGCAGCCTATCGGGACAGGGCTACGAGCAGTACTTC. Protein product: CASSLSGQGYEQYF.

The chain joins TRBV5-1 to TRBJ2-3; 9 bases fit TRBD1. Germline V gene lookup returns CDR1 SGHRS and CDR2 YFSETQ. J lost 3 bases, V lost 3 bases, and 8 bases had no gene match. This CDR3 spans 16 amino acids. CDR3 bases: TGCGCCAGCAGCTCGGCTACCGGGACAGGGACAGATACGCAGTATTTT. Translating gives CASSSATGTGTDTQYF.

The CDR3 sequence is CASSPPGGAGAKNIQYF. CDR3 bases: TGCGCCAGCAGCCCCCCAGGGGGGGCTGGGGCCAAAAACATTCAGTACTTC. The chain uses TRBV4-1 and TRBJ2-4, with D tentatively TRBD1 or TRBD2 (7 bases each). Trimming took off 4 bases at V and 1 base at J, with 17 bases between the two ends. In germline, CDR1 is MGHRA, CDR2 YSYEKL. CDR3 size: 17 residues.

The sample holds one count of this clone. The CDR3 spells CAISGPTGTYEQYF. CDR3 coding DNA: TGTGCCATCAGTGGGCCGACGGGGACCTACGAGCAGTACTTC. The gene calls are TRBV10-3 and TRBJ2-7, with TRBD2 as a possible D gene (5 bases). CDR1 and CDR2 from the germline V gene are ENHRY and SYGVKD. V was pared by 4 bases and J by 2 bases, with 12 bases between. This CDR3 region has 14 residues.